The rows below give T cell receptor beta chains drawn from one sample of a study of blood T cell repertoires in COVID-19. The repertoire was sequenced with immunoSEQ multiplex PCR; TCRdb's copy has only in-frame clones and lacks some. Among just over 150,000 clones, approximately 90% were seen once, and the ten largest hold around 14%. Sequencing was performed on peripheral blood. Receptors originate from a woman in her thirties or forties with acute or convalescent COVID-19. Both conserved end residues are part of each CDR3. The D gene is left open where the match is weak. The size of a clone is reported for some rows only, either as once, few or many, or as a class for expanded clones.

j_call clone_size v_call d_call cdr3_aa cdr3_nt
TRBJ1-2 NA TRBV28 NA CASSFSDRYGYTF TGTGCCAGCAGTTTCTCGGACAGATATGGCTACACCTTC
TRBJ1-6 NA TRBV27 NA CASSDGTYNSPLHF TGTGCCAGCTCGGACGGGACCTATAATTCACCCCTCCACTTT
TRBJ2-1 NA TRBV7-6 TRBD2 CASSVTSGRYNEQFF TGTGCCAGCAGCGTAACTAGCGGGAGATACAATGAGCAGTTCTTC
TRBJ2-7 NA TRBV5-1 TRBD1 CASSRGTGEYEQYF TGCGCCAGCAGCCGGGGGACAGGGGAATACGAGCAGTACTTC
TRBJ2-2 NA TRBV27 TRBD2 CASSLPAHVKAGGINTGELFF TGTGCCAGCAGTTTACCCGCACACGTAAAAGCGGGAGGAATCAACACCGGGGAGCTGTTTTTT
TRBJ2-3 NA TRBV19 NA CASSIDRDRPADTQYF TGTGCCAGTAGTATAGATCGCGACAGGCCTGCAGATACGCAGTATTTT
TRBJ1-2 NA TRBV4-2 NA CASSPDNPSLGYTF TGTGCCAGCAGCCCGGACAACCCCTCCTTAGGCTACACCTTC
TRBJ1-1 NA TRBV10-3 TRBD1 CAISSLGTGDAEAFF TGTGCCATCAGTAGTCTGGGGACAGGCGACGCTGAAGCTTTCTTT
TRBJ2-5 once TRBV5-1 TRBD2 CASRGLAGVETQYF TGCGCCAGCAGGGGACTAGCGGGAGTTGAGACCCAGTACTTC
TRBJ1-2 NA TRBV28 TRBD1 CASRLKRTGPVGYTF TGTGCCAGCAGACTAAAGCGGACAGGGCCTGTTGGCTACACCTTC
TRBJ1-2 NA TRBV9 NA CASSVGTAYGYTF TGTGCCAGCAGCGTAGGGACAGCCTATGGCTACACCTTC
TRBJ2-1 NA TRBV2 NA CASSRRGTGREYNEQFF TGTGCCAGCAGTAGACGGGGGACTGGAAGGGAATACAATGAGCAGTTCTTC
TRBJ2-7 NA TRBV7-9 TRBD1 CASSPGQGASGEQYF TGTGCCAGCAGCCCAGGACAGGGGGCGTCTGGGGAGCAGTACTTC
TRBJ2-2 NA TRBV7-6 TRBD1 CASSSGIGTGPQGELFF TGTGCCAGCAGCTCCGGAATAGGGACAGGCCCTCAAGGGGAGCTGTTTTTT
TRBJ2-2 once TRBV5-1 TRBD2 CASSMGLAGGLSTGELFF TGCGCCAGCAGCATGGGACTAGCGGGGGGCCTTAGCACCGGGGAGCTGTTTTTT
TRBJ2-3 NA TRBV6-5 TRBD1 CASRTTGGRTDTQYF TGTGCCAGCAGGACGACAGGGGGGCGCACAGATACGCAGTATTTT
TRBJ2-7 NA TRBV4-1 NA CASSQFESAGALPFEQYF TGCGCCAGCAGCCAATTTGAGTCGGCGGGGGCCTTACCGTTCGAGCAGTACTTC
TRBJ1-5 few TRBV4-1 TRBD1 CASSQGQGDQPQHF TGCGCCAGCAGCCAAGGACAGGGGGATCAGCCCCAGCATTTT